The entry that follows covers one T cell receptor (beta chain) sequence. The antigen it binds to is not known. No much larger clone is present one base from it, and per-base qualities are unavailable. A case-control design nested within a healthcare worker cohort in London, UK, was used, with weekly nasopharyngeal swab PCR tests and blood sampling performed. Healthcare workers were enrolled in the week of the UK lockdown, from 23 to 31 March 2020, and were followed every week for up to roughly 16 weeks. Library preparation employed 5' RACE. The reads were generated on a NextSeq 500. To correct for sequencing error and PCR bias, the TCR library protocol tagged individual cDNA molecules with unique molecular identifiers. Both TCR alpha and beta chains were sequenced, and tight co-correlation was observed between alpha and beta sequence abundances in each sample. The original methods were these. Decombinator V4 was used to annotate TCR sequences for V gene, J gene and CDR3. Expanded TCRs were defined as changing significantly between any two time points under a Poisson model with p below 0.0001. Abundances of TCRs were expressed as counts per million after normalisation to the total number of TCRs sequenced in each sample. TRAV1-2 paired with TRAJ12, TRAJ20 or TRAJ33 defined MAIT TCRs, while TRAV10 paired with TRAJ18 defined iNKT TCRs. A search of VDJdb, accessed on 1 November 2021, was run for TCRs annotated to CMV, EBV and SARS-CoV-2, with TCRs annotated for multiple antigens excluded. The raw public reads went through TCRdb reprocessing: fastp at Q25, MiXCR clone calling, in-frame beta chains kept. Every distinct CDR3 protein forms one entry, paired with its most common genes and DNA. The V and J calls and clone size are TCRdb's, not the authors'. The sample includes about 90,000 distinct CDR3 sequences, with more than 10% observed a single time. The ten most abundant clones make up 4.4% of the sample.

The CDR3 holds 17 amino acids from the cysteine to the phenylalanine. Only CDR3 DNA remains: 51 bases, in frame from the first base. According to the germline V gene (reference sequence), CDR1 reads MNHEY and CDR2 reads SMNVEV. V trim: 7 bases; J trim: 2 bases; unmatched bases: 9. These data come from a study of early T cells in non-severe SARS-CoV-2 infection (dated by TCRdb to 2020 to 2022). Concerning the study at large: Bulk RNA from unsorted whole blood was used for TCR sequencing, so alpha and beta chains could not be paired. Study-wide findings and limitations: VDJdb matching was skewed toward anti-spike CD8 responses, so virus-specific expansions were likely underestimated and private and CD4 specificities were missed.

The TCR originated in an adult who was a healthcare worker with PCR-confirmed SARS-CoV-2 infection or an uninfected control (not recorded which). The source was whole blood, collected at baseline. The chain couples TRBV27 to TRBJ2-2; the junction holds 11 bases that match TRBD1. The nucleotide sequence is given as TGTGCCAGCACTCAAACAGGACAGGGGGCAAACACCGGGGAGCTGTTTTTT. This yields the protein CASTQTGQGANTGELFF.